This T cell receptor (beta chain) stems from a study of shared clonotypes between healthy human individuals. Profiled with immunoSEQ multiplex PCR; TCRdb holds only in-frame clones, not every one. The sample yields roughly 2.4 million clones, almost 96% seen once. The CDR3 length is 15 residues. With V trimmed by 3 bases and J by 10 bases, 6 bases remained unmatched. Germline values: CDR1 LNHDA, CDR2 SQIVND (reference sequence). Regarding the study as a whole: Among four donors, 4.5% to 5.5% of naive CD4 clonotypes were found in common. Sorted-subset sequencing, rarefaction showed, was incomplete despite large depth.

To note about this clone: Its antigen is unidentified.

The receptor comes from a young man in good health. Sequencing was done on a sample of naive CD4+ T cells sorted from blood. Subset here: CD45RA+ positively selected. J is TRBJ2-1 and V is TRBV19, with 13 bases that match TRBD2. The DNA for the CDR3 is TGTGCCAGTAGTATGCAGGGACTAGCGGGACGGGAGCAGTTCTTC. It translates to CASSMQGLAGREQFF.